This T cell receptor beta chain was recorded in a study of T-cell reconstitution after alpha-beta-depleted transplantation in children. Study conclusions and caveats: Several hundred rapidly expanded clones from non-depleted graft cells reportedly supplied alpha-beta T cells about two months post-transplant. By one year post-transplant, T-cell counts and diversity largely arose from T cells that were newly produced.

This clonotype occurred many times. Its target is unknown. Molecular barcoding with unique molecular identifiers was used for the TCRbeta library. Each CDR3 protein is one row after TCRdb ran MiXCR on the PCR reads. The table shows around 190,000 distinct CDR3 sequences, with under 8.5% occurring only once. This sample comprised PBMCs, obtained before TCRalphabeta/CD19-depleted stem cell transplant. This TCR came from a boy younger than 10 with acute lymphoblastic leukemia, due to receive a stem cell transplant.

The CDR3 sequence: CASSIQAGTYEQYF. CDR3 coding DNA: TGCGCCAGCAGCATCCAGGCGGGAACCTACGAGCAGTACTTC. The rearrangement joins TRBV5-1 to TRBJ2-7; the D gene is possibly TRBD2 (6 bases). V was cut by 4 bases and J by 2 bases, with 13 bases left in between. Looked up from germline, CDR1 is SGHRS and CDR2 is YFSETQ. The CDR3 has 14 amino acids. The full variable domain, completed using reference TRBV5-1 and TRBJ2-7, is KAGVTQTPRYLIKTRGQQVTLSCSPISGHRSVSWYQQTPGQGLQFLFEYFSETQRNKGNFPGRFSGRQFSNSRSEMNVSTLELGDSALYLCASSIQAGTYEQYFGPGTRLTVT.